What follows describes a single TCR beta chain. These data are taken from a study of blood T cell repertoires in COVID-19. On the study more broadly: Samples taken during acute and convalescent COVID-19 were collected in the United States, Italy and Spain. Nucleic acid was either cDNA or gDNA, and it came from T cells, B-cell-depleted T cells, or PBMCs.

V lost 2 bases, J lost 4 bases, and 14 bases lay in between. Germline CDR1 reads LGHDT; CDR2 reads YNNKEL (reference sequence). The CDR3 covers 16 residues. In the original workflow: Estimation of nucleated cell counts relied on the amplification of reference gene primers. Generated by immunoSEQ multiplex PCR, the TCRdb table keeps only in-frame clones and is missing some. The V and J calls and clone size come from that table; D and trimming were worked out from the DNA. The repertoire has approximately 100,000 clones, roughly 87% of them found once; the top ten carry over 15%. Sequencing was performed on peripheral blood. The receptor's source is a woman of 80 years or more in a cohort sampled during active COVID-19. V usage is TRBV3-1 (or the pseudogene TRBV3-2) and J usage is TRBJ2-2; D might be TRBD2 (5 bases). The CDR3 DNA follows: TGTGCCAGCAGCCAAACTCGTCTGACTACCACCGGGGAGCTGTTTTTT. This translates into CASSQTRLTTTGELFF.